A single sample is the source of the 13 T cell receptor beta chains below, sequenced in a study of cytomegalovirus exposure and HLA in healthy donors. PCR was performed using 60 Vbeta and 13 Jbeta primers. The assay was immunoSEQ multiplex PCR, and TCRdb's table has in-frame clones only and misses some. Of roughly 140,000 clones in the sample, around three quarters were seen once. The source material was PBMCs. The source of these receptors is a woman aged 40 to 50 in good health and CMV-seropositive.

This clone was recorded once. The gene calls are TRBV7-9 and TRBJ2-3, with D perhaps matching TRBD2 (5 bases). This CDR3 is 15 amino acids long. CDR1 and CDR2 (germline): SEHNR, FQNEAQ (reference sequence). V was trimmed by 5 bases and J by 0 bases, leaving 12 bases between them. In DNA form, the CDR3 reads TGTGCCAGCAGCCCAGGACTGAGAAGCACAGATACGCAGTATTTT. Its translation is CASSPGLRSTDTQYF.

This chain links TRBV6-1 with TRBJ2-1, with D unresolved. V lost 6 bases, J lost 0 bases, and 12 bases lay in between. Germline CDR1 and CDR2: MNHNS and SASEGT. The CDR3 consists of 15 residues. The CDR3 DNA sequence: TGTGCCAGCAGAGGAGTAGGCTTCTCCTACAATGAGCAGTTCTTC. Translation gives CASRGVGFSYNEQFF.

This chain connects TRBV28 to TRBJ2-7; D ambiguous. Trimming cost V 7 bases and J 0 bases, with 13 bases left between them. The CDR3 is 14 residues long. Looked up from germline, CDR1 is MDHEN and CDR2 is SYDVKM. In DNA form, the CDR3 reads TGTGCCAGCATGAGCCTAGATAGCTCCTACGAGCAGTACTTC. It yields the protein CASMSLDSSYEQYF.

This rearrangement joins TRBV6-6 to TRBJ2-2; D ambiguous. Trimming pared 6 bases from V and 5 bases from J, leaving 13 bases between. The CDR3 totals 14 residues. The germline CDR1 and CDR2 sequences are MNHNY and SVGAGI (reference sequence). The CDR3 region has the DNA TGTGCCAGCAGACCCGTTCGAGAGACCGGGGAGCTGTTTTTT. Its protein product is CASRPVRETGELFF.

The V call is TRBV5-1, the J call TRBJ1-1, with 7 bases aligning to TRBD1. The J segment lost 5 bases and the V segment lost 2 bases, leaving 9 bases of the junction unmatched. Germline values: CDR1 SGHRS, CDR2 YFSETQ. This CDR3 contains 15 residues. For the CDR3, the DNA is TGCGCCAGCAGCTTCTACGACAGGGTAGGGACTGAAGCTTTCTTT. Translating gives CASSFYDRVGTEAFF.

The rearrangement uses TRBV19 and TRBJ2-1, with 7 bases aligning to TRBD2. Looked up from germline, CDR1 is LNHDA and CDR2 is SQIVND (reference sequence). Unmatched junction bases numbered 6, after V lost 8 bases and J lost 8 bases. The CDR3 sequence is 12 residues long. The CDR3 here is CASGSGIHEQFF. CDR3 sequence (DNA): TGTGCCAGTGGAAGCGGGATCCATGAGCAGTTCTTC.

This rearrangement joins TRBV12-5 to TRBJ2-5; TRBD1 agrees at 7 bases. CDR1 and CDR2 from the germline V gene are LGHNT and FRNRAP. This CDR3 has 16 amino acids. Trimming took 7 bases from V and 4 from J; bases not matched to a gene: 15. Here the CDR3 DNA reads TGTGCTAGTGAACGAAACACCGACAGGGTAGTAGAGACCCAGTACTTC. It is translated as CASERNTDRVVETQYF.

V usage is TRBV20-1 and J usage is TRBJ2-1; 9 bases are a match to TRBD2. V lost 4 bases to trimming and J lost 15 bases; unmatched junction nucleotides: 7. CDR3 length: 11 amino acids. Germline loops: CDR1 DFQATT, CDR2 SNEGSKA (reference sequence). The CDR3 DNA reads TGCAGTGCTAAGTGGCGGGAGGGGGGGTTCTTC. Its protein is CSAKWREGGFF.

The sample holds a few counts of this clone. This chain connects TRBV7-9 to TRBJ2-5; D might be TRBD1 (6 bases). The V gene's germline CDR1 is SEHNR and CDR2 FQNEAQ (reference sequence). Trimming pared 5 bases from V and 3 bases from J, leaving 19 bases between. This CDR3 region has 16 residues. This chain's CDR3 is CASSPRTGTEEETQYF. The DNA for the CDR3 is TGTGCCAGCAGCCCCCGTACAGGGACGGAGGAAGAGACCCAGTACTTC.

The chain has TRBV11-3 and TRBJ2-2, with TRBD2 identical over 14 bases. The ends lost 7 bases at V and 7 bases at J; junction bases unmatched: 8. Germline CDR1 reads SGHNT; CDR2 reads YENEEA. The CDR3 is made up of 16 amino acids. This chain's CDR3 is CASTGLAGGRGGELFF. The CDR3 nucleotides are TGTGCCAGCACCGGACTAGCGGGAGGACGAGGCGGGGAGCTGTTTTTT.

The rearrangement joins TRBV7-8 to TRBJ2-7, with D possibly TRBD2 on 5 matching bases. V was cut by 5 bases and J by 0 bases, with 14 bases left in between. Germline V gives CDR1 SGHVS, CDR2 FQNEAQ. This CDR3 has 15 amino acids. The DNA for the CDR3 is TGTGCCAGCAGCAAAGAGGGCCTTAACTCCTACGAGCAGTACTTC. It is translated as CASSKEGLNSYEQYF. The whole variable domain, filled in from reference TRBV7-8 and TRBJ2-7, reads GAGVSQSPRYKVAKRGQDVALRCDPISGHVSLFWYQQALGQGPEFLTYFQNEAQLDKSGLPSDRFFAERPEGSVSTLKIQRTQQEDSAVYLCASSKEGLNSYEQYFGPGTRLTVT.

This chain joins TRBV15 and TRBJ2-7; D is perhaps TRBD1 (6 bases). Germline-derived CDR1 and CDR2 are LNHNV and YYDKDF (reference sequence). The CDR3 is made up of 15 amino acids. The V end lost 1 base, the J end lost 3 bases, and 13 bases lay between the germline ends. The CDR3 DNA sequence: TGTGCCACCAGCAGAGCTGCGACAGGAGACTACGAGCAGTACTTC. Residues: CATSRAATGDYEQYF.

With regard to this clone: Likely a read error: the CDR3 ends without its conserved phenylalanine or tryptophan. The chain couples TRBV5-1 to TRBJ2-7; 9 nucleotides line up with TRBD1. V dropped 4 bases and J dropped 4; count of bases not matched to a gene: 6. CDR1 and CDR2 from the germline V gene are SGHRS and YFSETQ. The CDR3 has 14 residues. CDR3 in DNA: TGCGCCAGCAGCCCCGGGACAGGGTTGTACGAGCAGTACCTC. It encodes CASSPGTGLYEQYL.